Following are 9 T cell receptor beta chains from one sample sequenced in a study of T cells in Graves' hyperthyroidism and ophthalmopathy. From RNA transcripts, TCR beta CDR3 regions were amplified. HTBI primers drove first-round RT-PCR of the TCR CDR3. One entry per CDR3 protein, called by TCRdb with MiXCR from the multiplex PCR reads. The repertoire holds about 560,000 distinct CDR3 sequences, over 15% seen once, with about 17% in the top ten. Sequencing was carried out using blood. The source of these receptors is a woman between 18 and 29 years old with Graves' hyperthyroidism.

This clonotype was counted ten times or more. The CDR3 DNA sequence: TGTGCCAGCAGTTGGACTGGGACAGGGTACATGGGCACTGAAGCTTTCTTT. Protein product: CASSWTGTGYMGTEAFF. The V gene is TRBV12-3 or TRBV12-4, the J gene TRBJ1-1; 9 nucleotides align to TRBD1. The CDR3 spans 17 residues. The V segment lost 4 bases and the J segment 4 bases; nucleotides outside the gene matches: 13.

The chain couples TRBV4-1 to TRBJ2-7, with a possible D match to TRBD1 (5 bases). CDR1 is MGHRA and CDR2 is YSYEKL in the germline V gene. The CDR3 has 14 residues. The V end lost 0 bases, the J end lost 4 bases, and 10 bases lay between the germline ends. CDR3 nucleotides: TGCGCCAGCAGCCAAGAGGCAGGGCCGTACGAGCAGTACTTC. Protein product: CASSQEAGPYEQYF.

This clonotype was observed a few times. This rearrangement joins TRBV5-1 to TRBJ2-3; D remains ambiguous. The germline V gene has CDR1 SGHRS and CDR2 YFSETQ. The CDR3 covers 14 residues. V gave up 0 bases and J gave up 7 bases, with 12 bases separating them. The chain's CDR3 is CASSLVDILHTQYF. In nucleotides, the CDR3 is TGCGCCAGCAGCTTGGTCGACATTTTGCATACGCAGTATTTT.

This rearrangement joins TRBV6-2 or TRBV6-3 to TRBJ2-1, with D hard to call. Trimming took 1 base from V and 8 from J, leaving 9 bases between them. This CDR3 spans 13 amino acids. The V gene's germline CDR1 is MNHEY and CDR2 SVGEGT. CDR3 nucleotide sequence: TGTGCCAGCAGTTACTACGCGGCCTATGAGCAGTTCTTC. It encodes CASSYYAAYEQFF.

The chain employs TRBV28 and TRBJ2-7; 11 bases are a match to TRBD2. Germline V gene sequence: CDR1 MDHEN, CDR2 SYDVKM. The trim removed 1 base at V and 1 base at J, leaving 3 bases unmatched. The CDR3 sequence is 16 residues long. CDR3 in amino acids: CASSLSTSGGSYEQYF. As DNA, the CDR3 is TGTGCCAGCAGTTTATCCACTAGCGGGGGTTCCTACGAGCAGTACTTC.

This clonotype was counted at least ten times. The CDR3 coding sequence is TGCAGTGCTAGACTACCTAGCGGGGGCACAGATACGCAGTATTTT. This gives the protein CSARLPSGGTDTQYF. This chain connects TRBV20-1 to TRBJ2-3, with 9 bases aligning to TRBD2. Germline assignment: CDR1 DFQATT and CDR2 SNEGSKA (reference sequence). Germline trimming cut 2 bases from V and 1 base from J; bases unmatched to any gene: 4. The CDR3 is 15 residues long.

This clonotype was found many times. The chain links TRBV7-9 to TRBJ2-3; TRBD1 aligns across 9 bases. The CDR3 totals 15 residues. J lost 3 bases, V lost 4 bases, and 5 bases had no gene match. Germline CDR1 reads SEHNR; CDR2 reads FQNEAQ (reference sequence). CDR3: CASSSGTGRTDTQYF. The CDR3 bases are TGTGCCAGCAGCTCCGGGACAGGGAGGACAGATACGCAGTATTTT.

This clonotype occurred a few times. The V gene is TRBV6-2 or TRBV6-3, the J gene TRBJ2-7, with D tentatively TRBD1 (5 bases). The germline V gene encodes CDR1 MNHEY and CDR2 SVGEGT. The CDR3 sequence is 15 residues long. V dropped 5 bases and J dropped 5 bases, with 19 bases sitting between them. Here the CDR3 reads CASSTPTRVDHEQYF. The DNA of the CDR3 is TGTGCCAGCAGTACCCCTACCAGGGTGGACCACGAGCAGTACTTC.

The chain is built from TRBV20-1 and TRBJ2-7; tentative D call: TRBD1 (6 bases). There are 15 residues in the CDR3. Between the trimmed V and J ends, which lost 0 bases and 0 bases, there was a span of 12 bases. Germline CDR1 DFQATT, CDR2 SNEGSKA (reference sequence). CDR3 bases: TGCAGTGCTAGAGATTGGGCAGGGGACTCCTACGAGCAGTACTTC. Protein: CSARDWAGDSYEQYF.